The 30 T cell receptor beta chains reported below all come from one sample, sequenced in a study of blood T cell repertoires in COVID-19. Clones were read by immunoSEQ multiplex PCR, and TCRdb kept only the in-frame ones, dropping some. The repertoire includes approximately 360,000 clones, 90% of them detected once, and 6.5% to 8% sits in the top ten. Source material: peripheral blood. The origin of the receptors is a man aged 18 to 29 with active or convalescent COVID-19.

This chain joins TRBV15 and TRBJ2-1, with 7 bases that match TRBD1. The germline V gene encodes CDR1 LNHNV and CDR2 YYDKDF (reference sequence). This CDR3 is 17 amino acids long. V lost 2 bases to trimming and J lost 1 base; unmatched junction nucleotides: 8. The CDR3 sequence is CATSRPRQGSSYNEQFF. The CDR3 nucleotides read TGTGCCACCAGCAGACCGCGACAGGGATCTTCCTACAATGAGCAGTTCTTC.

The V call is TRBV7-3, the J call TRBJ2-1, with 10 bases fitting TRBD1. CDR3 length: 16 amino acids. V was clipped by 6 bases and J by 6 bases; unmatched bases: 11. Germline values: CDR1 SGHTA, CDR2 FQGTGA. The CDR3 DNA sequence: TGTGCCAGCAGTTTACAAGTGGGACAGGGGATCAATGAGCAGTTCTTC. Its protein is CASSLQVGQGINEQFF.

The rearrangement joins TRBV11-2 to TRBJ2-7; the match to TRBD2 covers 7 bases. The V gene's germline CDR1 is SGHAT and CDR2 FQNNGV. Trimming cost V 0 bases and J 3 bases; bases outside gene matches: 11. The CDR3 spans 17 residues. The CDR3 sequence: CASSLDFGLAASYEQYF. In nucleotides, the CDR3 is TGTGCCAGCAGCTTAGATTTCGGGCTAGCGGCTAGCTACGAGCAGTACTTC.

The rearrangement uses TRBV18 and TRBJ1-2; 8 bases agree with TRBD1. The CDR3 is 14 amino acids. Trimming at V came to 2 bases and at J to 7 bases, leaving 6 bases not matched to a gene. CDR1 and CDR2 (germline): KGHSH, LQKENI. CDR3 nucleotide sequence: TGTGCCAGCTCACCAGTCTTTACAGGGGGTGGCTACACCTTC. Translated: CASSPVFTGGGYTF.

The CDR3 protein is CASSWGTGGGYTF. The CDR3 coding sequence is TGCGCCAGCAGCTGGGGGACAGGCGGCGGCTACACCTTC. The rearrangement joins TRBV5-1 to TRBJ1-2, with 8 bases fitting TRBD1. CDR1 and CDR2 from the germline V gene are SGHRS and YFSETQ. V lost 3 bases to trimming and J lost 8 bases; unmatched junction nucleotides: 6. The CDR3 sequence is 13 residues long. Supplemented by reference TRBV5-1 and TRBJ1-2, the full variable domain reads KAGVTQTPRYLIKTRGQQVTLSCSPISGHRSVSWYQQTPGQGLQFLFEYFSETQRNKGNFPGRFSGRQFSNSRSEMNVSTLELGDSALYLCASSWGTGGGYTFGSGTRLTVV.

The chain employs TRBV2 and TRBJ1-4, with 9 positions matching TRBD1. Germline trimming cut 8 bases from V and 8 bases from J; bases unmatched to any gene: 6. Germline V gives CDR1 SNHLY, CDR2 FYNNEI. This CDR3 spans 13 amino acids. As DNA, the CDR3 is TGTGCCAGCCTGGGGACAGGGAGAGAAAAACTGTTTTTT. Translation gives CASLGTGREKLFF.

The chain combines TRBV7-9 with TRBJ1-2; D is perhaps TRBD1 (5 bases). The ends were cut back, 3 bases at V and 2 bases at J, with 16 bases in the middle. The CDR3 spans 16 residues. The germline gives CDR1 SEHNR, CDR2 FQNEAQ (reference sequence). CDR3 region: CASSFAGGPGNYGYTF. CDR3 DNA sequence: TGTGCCAGCAGCTTCGCCGGGGGTCCGGGGAACTATGGCTACACCTTC.

This clone was counted a single time. The chain couples TRBV6-1 to TRBJ2-1, with 14 bases fitting TRBD2. The CDR3 totals 19 residues. The J segment lost 6 bases and the V segment lost 4 bases, leaving 14 bases of the junction unmatched. Looked up from germline, CDR1 is MNHNS and CDR2 is SASEGT. Here the CDR3 DNA reads TGTGCCAGCAGTGTGGGTTTCTGGACTAGCGGGAGGATTTCCAATGAGCAGTTCTTC. This codes for CASSVGFWTSGRISNEQFF.

The V gene is TRBV5-1, the J gene TRBJ1-4; weak D call: TRBD1 (5 bases). The CDR3 spans 15 residues. Germline V gene lookup returns CDR1 SGHRS and CDR2 YFSETQ. Trimming removed 3 bases from V and 7 bases from J, with 16 bases in between. The CDR3 loop is CASSSHDSLGEKLFF. In DNA form, the CDR3 reads TGCGCCAGCAGCTCACACGACAGTTTGGGTGAAAAACTGTTTTTT.

The rearrangement joins TRBV27 to TRBJ2-3; TRBD2 matches 10 bases. The germline gives CDR1 MNHEY, CDR2 SMNVEV (reference sequence). The CDR3 sequence is 17 residues long. J lost 2 bases, V lost 4 bases, and 9 bases had no gene match. The CDR3 bases are TGTGCCAGCAGTTCGGCCCGGACTAGCGGAAACACAGATACGCAGTATTTT. Translation: CASSSARTSGNTDTQYF.

About this clone: Distinct nucleotide sequences in the sample also encode this CDR3. The CDR3 sequence is CATSEPGTNYGYTF. In nucleotides, the CDR3 is TGTGCCACCAGTGAACCAGGCACTAACTATGGCTACACCTTC. The V call is TRBV24-1, the J call TRBJ1-2; D remains unclear. Germline CDR1 reads KGHDR; CDR2 reads SFDVKD. There are 14 residues in the CDR3. V was cut by 4 bases and J by 0 bases, with 8 bases left in between.

V usage is TRBV7-9 and J usage is TRBJ2-5, with D perhaps TRBD2 (5 bases). V was pared by 6 bases and J by 1 base, with 12 bases between. This CDR3 comprises 14 residues. Germline V gene data show CDR1 as SEHNR and CDR2 as FQNEAQ (reference sequence). The CDR3: CASRISGSQETQYF. In DNA form, the CDR3 reads TGTGCCAGCAGGATTTCGGGGTCCCAAGAGACCCAGTACTTC. Drawing the rest from reference TRBV7-9 and TRBJ2-5, the complete variable domain is DTGVSQNPRHKITKRGQNVTFRCDPISEHNRLYWYRQTLGQGPEFLTYFQNEAQLEKSRLLSDRFSAERPKGSFSTLEIQRTEQGDSAMYLCASRISGSQETQYFGPGTRLLVL.

This clone was seen only once. V usage is TRBV25-1 and J usage is TRBJ1-1; no reliable D call. This CDR3 has 15 residues. Per germline, CDR1 MGHDK and CDR2 SYGVNS. The V end was cut by 2 bases, the J end by 1 base, with 11 bases between. The CDR3 DNA reads as TGTGCCAGCAGTGAAGTGCACAGTGGGAACACTGAAGCTTTCTTT. It translates to CASSEVHSGNTEAFF.

The chain combines TRBV10-3 with TRBJ2-7, with 13 bases lining up with TRBD2. Germline trimming cut 11 bases from V and 5 bases from J; bases unmatched to any gene: 15. Germline V CDR1 and CDR2: ENHRY, SYGVKD. The CDR3 spans 16 residues. As DNA, the CDR3 is TGTGCCGTCGGGACTAGCGGGGCTGACGGGTCGGACGAGCAGTACTTC. It yields the protein CAVGTSGADGSDEQYF.

The V call is TRBV11-2, the J call TRBJ1-1; TRBD1 aligns across 8 bases. Trimming cost V 5 bases and J 0 bases; bases outside gene matches: 5. The CDR3 covers 15 residues. Germline values: CDR1 SGHAT, CDR2 FQNNGV. The CDR3 here is CASSLGQAMNTEAFF. The DNA for the CDR3 is TGTGCCAGCAGCCTGGGACAGGCCATGAACACTGAAGCTTTCTTT. The full variable domain, in which reference TRBV11-2 and TRBJ1-1 provide the parts outside the CDR3, is EAGVAQSPRYKIIEKRQSVAFWCNPISGHATLYWYQQILGQGPKLLIQFQNNGVVDDSQLPKDRFSAERLKGVDSTLKIQPAKLEDSAVYLCASSLGQAMNTEAFFGQGTRLTVV.

The chain links TRBV6-5 to TRBJ2-7; 7 nucleotides match TRBD1. Germline assignment: CDR1 MNHEY and CDR2 SVGAGI. The CDR3 is made up of 14 amino acids. J gave up 3 bases and V 6 bases, and 8 bases lay outside the gene matches. CDR3 region: CASSTPRDSYEQYF. The CDR3, as DNA: TGTGCCAGCAGCACCCCCCGGGACAGCTACGAGCAGTACTTC.

The count of this clone is one. This chain joins TRBV7-2 and TRBJ1-1; D unresolved. The CDR3 sequence is 14 residues long. With 5 bases removed from V and 1 base from J, the gap between germline ends came to 11 bases. From germline, CDR1 is SGHTA and CDR2 FQGNSA. The CDR3 nucleotides are TGTGCCAGCAGCCCGCGGCGGTCGAACACTGAAGCTTTCTTT. It encodes CASSPRRSNTEAFF.

This sequence joins TRBV7-2 and TRBJ1-1; tentative D call: TRBD1 (6 bases). Germline lookup yields CDR1 SGHTA and CDR2 FQGNSA. The CDR3 is 14 residues long. V was trimmed by 1 base and J by 3 bases, leaving 9 bases between them. The CDR3 DNA reads TGTGCCAGCAGCTTAGACAGGGCGTACACTGAAGCTTTCTTT. Translated, it gives CASSLDRAYTEAFF.

A word on this clone: A junction end diverges from the germline sequence, so it may reflect a read error. This chain connects TRBV6-5 to TRBJ1-1; the match to TRBD1 covers 10 bases. The CDR3 has 15 amino acids. Looked up from germline, CDR1 is MNHEY and CDR2 is SVGAGI. CDR3 sequence reads: CASSYLGTGATEAFF. Written as DNA, the CDR3 is TGTGCCAGCAGCTACTTGGGGACAGGGGCCACTGAAGCTTTCTTT.

V gene TRBV28 combines with J gene TRBJ1-4; D might be TRBD1 (6 bases). Germline-derived CDR1 and CDR2 are MDHEN and SYDVKM. V was trimmed by 3 bases and J by 4 bases, leaving 9 bases between them. The CDR3 extends over 14 amino acids. The CDR3 bases are TGTGCCAGCAGTTTCGGGGGGCGTAATGAAAAACTGTTTTTT. Its translation: CASSFGGRNEKLFF.

The chain combines TRBV12-3 or TRBV12-4 with TRBJ2-7; weak D call: TRBD2 (6 bases). This CDR3 region has 13 residues. V was cut by 7 bases and J by 5 bases, with 15 bases left in between. The CDR3 is CASTPGLVNEQYF. The CDR3 coding sequence is TGTGCCAGCACCCCGGGACTTGTAAACGAGCAGTACTTC.

The genes are TRBV28 and TRBJ2-2, with 11 bases fitting TRBD2. Trimming cost V 7 bases and J 6 bases; bases outside gene matches: 7. CDR1 is MDHEN and CDR2 is SYDVKM in the germline V gene. The CDR3 extends over 15 amino acids. The CDR3 here is CASTGALAGAGELFF. The CDR3 DNA sequence: TGTGCCAGCACCGGGGCACTAGCGGGAGCCGGGGAGCTGTTTTTT.

The V and J genes are TRBV3-1 (or the pseudogene TRBV3-2) and TRBJ2-3; 15 nucleotides align to TRBD2. V gave up 0 bases and J gave up 7 bases; unmatched junction bases: 5. Germline lookup yields CDR1 LGHDT and CDR2 YNNKEL (reference sequence). The CDR3 has 17 residues. This chain's CDR3 is CASSQEGLAGGINTQYF. The CDR3 nucleotides read TGTGCCAGCAGCCAAGAAGGACTAGCGGGGGGGATTAATACGCAGTATTTT.

The chain couples TRBV15 to TRBJ2-1; 12 bases align to TRBD2. Germline V lookup: CDR1 LNHNV, CDR2 YYDKDF (reference sequence). CDR3 length: 16 residues. The V gene end was trimmed by 5 bases and the J gene end by 7 bases; junction bases not matched to a gene: 9. CDR3 protein: CATSGRLAGVRNEQFF. CDR3 sequence (DNA): TGTGCCACCAGCGGCCGACTAGCGGGAGTTAGAAATGAGCAGTTCTTC. Full variable domain (remainder filled in from reference TRBV15 and TRBJ2-1): DAMVIQNPRYQVTQFGKPVTLSCSQTLNHNVMYWYQQKSSQAPKLLFHYYDKDFNNEADTPDNFQSRRPNTSFCFLDIRSPGLGDTAMYLCATSGRLAGVRNEQFFGPGTRLTVL.

This clone has only a few counts. The rearrangement links TRBV19 to TRBJ1-3, with 7 bases that match TRBD1. The germline V gene has CDR1 LNHDA and CDR2 SQIVND (reference sequence). The CDR3 runs 15 residues. J was trimmed by 0 bases and V by 6 bases; bases with no gene match: 5. CDR3 amino acids: CASSRDRLSGNTIYF. CDR3 bases: TGTGCCAGTAGCCGGGACAGACTCTCTGGAAACACCATATATTTT.

The rearrangement links TRBV5-1 to TRBJ1-3; D is uncertain. V was cut by 5 bases and J by 0 bases, with 6 bases left in between. Germline loops: CDR1 SGHRS, CDR2 YFSETQ. This CDR3 has 13 residues. CDR3 protein: CASRRDSGNTIYF. The CDR3 nucleotides read TGCGCCAGCAGGAGGGACTCTGGAAACACCATATATTTT.

The rearrangement uses TRBV7-9 and TRBJ1-2, with D perhaps matching TRBD1 (6 bases). Germline lookup yields CDR1 SEHNR and CDR2 FQNEAQ (reference sequence). CDR3 length: 15 amino acids. Deletions cut 8 bases from V and 4 bases from J, with 20 bases between. The CDR3 reads CASDSPGQGFYGYTF. The CDR3 region has the DNA TGTGCCAGCGACAGTCCGGGGCAGGGGTTCTATGGCTACACCTTC.

V is TRBV27 and J is TRBJ2-7; 8 nucleotides agree with TRBD1. CDR1 is MNHEY and CDR2 is SMNVEV in the germline V gene (reference sequence). This CDR3 region has 15 residues. With V trimmed by 6 bases and J by 3 bases, 10 bases remained unmatched. In nucleotides, the CDR3 is TGTGCCAGCAGCCCTGTGGACAGGGTCTTCTACGAGCAGTACTTC. This sequence encodes CASSPVDRVFYEQYF.

This clone was seen a few times. The genes are TRBV5-1 and TRBJ1-1; the D is unclear. CDR1 SGHRS and CDR2 YFSETQ come from the germline V gene. This CDR3 has 14 residues. V lost 4 bases, J lost 0 bases, and 10 bases lay in between. The CDR3 reads CASSTGGMNTEAFF. CDR3 DNA: TGCGCCAGCAGCACTGGCGGAATGAACACTGAAGCTTTCTTT.

This rearrangement joins TRBV6-5 to TRBJ2-7; TRBD1 might be the D (5 bases). Trimming left V 1 base short and J 4 bases short, with 11 bases between. The CDR3 covers 14 residues. Germline values: CDR1 MNHEY, CDR2 SVGAGI. The CDR3 spells CASSYLGQLYEQYF. The CDR3 coding sequence is TGTGCCAGCAGTTACTTAGGACAACTATACGAGCAGTACTTC.